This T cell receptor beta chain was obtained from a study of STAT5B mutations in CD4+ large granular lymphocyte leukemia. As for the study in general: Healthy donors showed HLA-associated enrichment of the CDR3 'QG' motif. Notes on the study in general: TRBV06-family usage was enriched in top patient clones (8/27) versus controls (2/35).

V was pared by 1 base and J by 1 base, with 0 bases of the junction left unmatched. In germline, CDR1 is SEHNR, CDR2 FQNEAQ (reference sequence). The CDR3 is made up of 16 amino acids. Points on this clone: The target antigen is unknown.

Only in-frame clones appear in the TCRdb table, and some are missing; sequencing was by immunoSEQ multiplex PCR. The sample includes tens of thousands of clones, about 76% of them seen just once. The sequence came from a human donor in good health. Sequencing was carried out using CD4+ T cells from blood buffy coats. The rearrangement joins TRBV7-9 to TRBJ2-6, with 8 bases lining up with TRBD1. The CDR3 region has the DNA TGTGCCAGCAGCTTAGGGACAGGGTCTGGGGCCAACGTCCTGACTTTC. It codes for CASSLGTGSGANVLTF.